This T cell receptor beta chain emerged from a study of blood T cell repertoires in COVID-19. Looking at the study overall: From the United States, Italy and Spain came samples of acute and convalescent COVID-19. From T cells, B-cell-depleted T cells, or PBMCs came the material, which was cDNA or gDNA.

Original handling: Amplification of reference gene primers provided the estimated nucleated cell counts. Sequenced by immunoSEQ multiplex PCR; TCRdb stores in-frame clones only, minus some. Clone size and V and J calls were adopted from that table, with D and trimming inferred from the DNA. The repertoire has some 150,000 clones, 82% of them found once; the top ten carry around 8%. Sequencing was done on a sample of peripheral blood. This receptor was obtained from a woman between 65 and 79 years old with acute or convalescent COVID-19.

The CDR3 DNA reads TGTGCCAGCAGTATGCCAGACAATGAAGGAAACACCATATATTTT. Translated: CASSMPDNEGNTIYF. The chain recombines TRBV27 with TRBJ1-3; D ambiguous. With 5 bases removed from V and 4 bases from J, the gap between germline ends came to 15 bases. The CDR3 runs 15 residues. CDR1 is MNHEY, CDR2 SMNVEV, per germline (reference sequence).